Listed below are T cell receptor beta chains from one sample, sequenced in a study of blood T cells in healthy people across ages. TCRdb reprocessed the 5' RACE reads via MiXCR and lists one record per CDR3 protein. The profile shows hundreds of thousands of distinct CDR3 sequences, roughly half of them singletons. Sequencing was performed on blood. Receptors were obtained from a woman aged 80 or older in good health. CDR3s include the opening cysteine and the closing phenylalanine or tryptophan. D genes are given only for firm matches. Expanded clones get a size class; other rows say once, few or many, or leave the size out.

CDR3: CASSDRRKGETQYF
DNA: TGTGCCAGCAGTGACCGACGGAAGGGAGAGACCCAGTACTTC
D: -
size: -
J: TRBJ2-5
V: TRBV12-3/TRBV12-4

CDR3: CASSFAGDTDTQYF
DNA: TGTGCCAGCAGTTTTGCAGGAGACACAGATACGCAGTATTTT
D: -
size: -
J: TRBJ2-3
V: TRBV27

CDR3: CSARLGGLYNEQYF
DNA: TGCAGTGCTAGGCTCGGGGGCCTATACAATGAGCAGTACTTC
D: -
size: -
J: TRBJ2-7
V: TRBV20-1

CDR3: CASSTQTGAETQYF
DNA: TGTGCCAGCAGCACACAGACAGGGGCGGAGACCCAGTACTTC
D: TRBD1
size: -
J: TRBJ2-5
V: TRBV7-2

CDR3: CASSLGPIGGRDTQYF
DNA: TGTGCCAGCAGCTTGGGGCCGATAGGCGGCCGGGATACGCAGTATTTT
D: -
size: -
J: TRBJ2-3
V: TRBV5-8

CDR3: CASSSPGIHEQYF
DNA: TGCGCCAGCAGCTCGCCAGGGATCCACGAGCAGTACTTC
D: -
size: -
J: TRBJ2-7
V: TRBV5-1

CDR3: CASTLGLAAYNEQFF
DNA: TGTGCCAGCACGCTGGGACTAGCAGCCTACAATGAGCAGTTCTTC
D: TRBD2
size: many
J: TRBJ2-1
V: TRBV13

CDR3: CAISAWAGGLSYEQYF
DNA: TGTGCCATCAGTGCCTGGGCAGGGGGCTTATCCTACGAGCAGTACTTC
D: TRBD1
size: -
J: TRBJ2-7
V: TRBV10-3

CDR3: CASSEAGAVSPLHF
DNA: TGTGCCAGCAGTGAAGCTGGGGCTGTATCACCCCTCCACTTT
D: -
size: -
J: TRBJ1-6
V: TRBV6-1

CDR3: CASSKGQGPLNTEAFF
DNA: TGCGCCAGCAGCAAAGGACAGGGCCCGTTGAACACTGAAGCTTTCTTT
D: TRBD1
size: -
J: TRBJ1-1
V: TRBV4-1

CDR3: CSVSGVNEQFF
DNA: TGCAGCGTTTCAGGGGTTAATGAGCAGTTCTTC
D: -
size: -
J: TRBJ2-1
V: TRBV29-1

CDR3: CASSQVGTGTNQPQHF
DNA: TGTGCCAGCAGCCAAGTCGGGACAGGGACAAATCAGCCCCAGCATTTT
D: TRBD1
size: -
J: TRBJ1-5
V: TRBV4-2

CDR3: CASSEGTSGSTDTQYF
DNA: TGTGCCAGCAGTGAAGGGACTAGCGGGAGCACAGATACGCAGTATTTT
D: TRBD2
size: -
J: TRBJ2-3
V: TRBV2

CDR3: CASSKVRDRNCNEQFF
DNA: TGTGCCAGCAGCAAAGTAAGGGACAGGAATTGCAATGAGCAGTTCTTC
D: -
size: many
J: TRBJ2-1
V: TRBV21-1

CDR3: CASNLGGRWTDTQYF
DNA: TGTGCCAGCAACTTAGGGGGGCGTTGGACAGATACGCAGTATTTT
D: -
size: -
J: TRBJ2-3
V: TRBV12-3/TRBV12-4

CDR3: CSARDFGGTGYTF
DNA: TGCAGTGCTAGAGATTTCGGGGGGACTGGCTACACCTTC
D: -
size: once
J: TRBJ1-2
V: TRBV20-1

CDR3: CASSQARLDQETQYF
DNA: TGTGCCAGCAGCCAGGCCAGACTAGACCAAGAGACCCAGTACTTC
D: -
size: many
J: TRBJ2-5
V: TRBV4-2

CDR3: CASSRTDRGQETQYF
DNA: TGTGCCAGCAGCCGCACGGACAGGGGCCAAGAGACCCAGTACTTC
D: TRBD1
size: -
J: TRBJ2-5
V: TRBV9

CDR3: CASSIASGSYNEQFF
DNA: TGTGCCAGTAGTATAGCCAGCGGGAGCTACAATGAGCAGTTCTTC
D: TRBD2
size: -
J: TRBJ2-1
V: TRBV19

CDR3: CASSLTTRQETQYF
DNA: TGTGCCAGCAGCCTAACAACACGTCAAGAGACCCAGTACTTC
D: -
size: -
J: TRBJ2-5
V: TRBV7-9

CDR3: CASSPERGGPDTQYF
DNA: TGTGCCAGCTCACCAGAGCGGGGGGGCCCAGATACGCAGTATTTT
D: TRBD2
size: few
J: TRBJ2-3
V: TRBV18

CDR3: CATSDPSQNTGPYNEQYF
DNA: TGTGCCACCAGTGATCCGAGCCAAAACACTGGTCCATACAATGAGCAGTACTTC
D: -
size: once
J: TRBJ2-7
V: TRBV24-1

CDR3: CSVNVVGLAKYEQYF
DNA: TGTAGCGTTAATGTGGTAGGGCTAGCCAAATACGAGCAGTACTTC
D: -
size: -
J: TRBJ2-7
V: TRBV29-1

CDR3: CASSLKPGQMNTEAFF
DNA: TGTGCCAGCAGCTTAAAACCGGGACAGATGAACACTGAAGCTTTCTTT
D: TRBD1
size: -
J: TRBJ1-1
V: TRBV7-9

CDR3: CATSRVRPGPQETQYF
DNA: TGTGCCACCAGCAGAGTACGACCGGGACCCCAAGAGACCCAGTACTTC
D: -
size: -
J: TRBJ2-5
V: TRBV15

CDR3: CASSPEAARDEKLFF
DNA: TGTGCCAGCAGCCCGGAGGCCGCAAGGGATGAAAAACTGTTTTTT
D: -
size: -
J: TRBJ1-4
V: TRBV7-9

CDR3: CSAPTRRVSSYEQYF
DNA: TGCAGTGCCCCAACGAGGCGGGTGAGCTCCTACGAGCAGTACTTC
D: -
size: many
J: TRBJ2-7
V: TRBV20-1

CDR3: CASGLVAGRFYNEQFF
DNA: TGTGCTAGTGGTTTGGTAGCGGGCAGGTTTTACAATGAGCAGTTCTTC
D: -
size: -
J: TRBJ2-1
V: TRBV12-5

CDR3: CASSYPGLAGSTDTQYF
DNA: TGTGCCAGCAGTTACCCGGGACTAGCGGGGAGCACAGATACGCAGTATTTT
D: TRBD2
size: many
J: TRBJ2-3
V: TRBV6-6

CDR3: CASRHRGLDTEAFF
DNA: TGTGCCAGCAGGCACAGGGGGCTGGACACTGAAGCTTTCTTT
D: TRBD1
size: -
J: TRBJ1-1
V: TRBV25-1

CDR3: CASSLGLGAAGAGELFF
DNA: TGTGCCAGCAGCTTAGGGCTAGGAGCGGCGGGGGCCGGGGAGCTGTTTTTT
D: TRBD2
size: -
J: TRBJ2-2
V: TRBV7-2

CDR3: CASSYVSQMLNQPQHF
DNA: TGTGCCAGCAGTTACGTTAGTCAAATGCTCAATCAGCCCCAGCATTTT
D: -
size: -
J: TRBJ1-5
V: TRBV6-5

CDR3: CASSRRLTSGSGTGELFF
DNA: TGTGCCAGCAGCCGCCGTTTGACTAGCGGGAGCGGCACCGGGGAGCTGTTTTTT
D: TRBD2
size: -
J: TRBJ2-2
V: TRBV3-1

CDR3: CASSFRDRAKFNYGYTF
DNA: TGTGCCAGCAGTTTCCGGGACAGGGCGAAATTTAACTATGGCTACACCTTC
D: TRBD1
size: -
J: TRBJ1-2
V: TRBV27

CDR3: CASSLRTGGRPSSYNEQFF
DNA: TGTGCCAGCAGCCTGAGGACTGGCGGGAGGCCTAGCTCCTACAATGAGCAGTTCTTC
D: TRBD2
size: few
J: TRBJ2-1
V: TRBV7-2

CDR3: CASIPGTSGTDTQYF
DNA: TGTGCCAGCATCCCCGGGACTAGCGGCACAGATACGCAGTATTTT
D: TRBD2
size: many
J: TRBJ2-3
V: TRBV7-9

CDR3: CASSFPSRNYGYTF
DNA: TGTGCCAGCAGCTTCCCCTCGCGGAACTATGGCTACACCTTC
D: -
size: -
J: TRBJ1-2
V: TRBV7-2

CDR3: CSASESYTQYF
DNA: TGCAGTGCTAGTGAGTCTTATACGCAGTATTTT
D: -
size: few
J: TRBJ2-3
V: TRBV20-1

CDR3: CASTGQGEIYGYTF
DNA: TGTGCCAGCACCGGACAGGGGGAGATCTATGGCTACACCTTC
D: TRBD1
size: many
J: TRBJ1-2
V: TRBV25-1

CDR3: CATSRGNQETQYF
DNA: TGTGCCACCAGCAGAGGAAACCAAGAGACCCAGTACTTC
D: -
size: -
J: TRBJ2-5
V: TRBV15

CDR3: CASRAYVTSGTDTQYF
DNA: TGTGCCAGCAGGGCGTACGTGACTAGCGGCACAGATACGCAGTATTTT
D: TRBD2
size: few
J: TRBJ2-3
V: TRBV6-1

CDR3: CASSVLTSGSNEQFF
DNA: TGTGCCAGCAGCGTGTTGACTAGCGGGAGCAATGAGCAGTTCTTC
D: TRBD2
size: -
J: TRBJ2-1
V: TRBV9

CDR3: CATGGTGVSKLFF
DNA: TGTGCCACCGGCGGGACAGGGGTATCAAAACTGTTTTTT
D: TRBD1
size: many
J: TRBJ1-4
V: TRBV7-9

CDR3: CASSQAQGSSYNEQFF
DNA: TGCGCCAGCAGCCAAGCACAGGGGAGCTCCTACAATGAGCAGTTCTTC
D: TRBD1
size: -
J: TRBJ2-1
V: TRBV4-1

CDR3: CASSLSGQRGEKLFF
DNA: TGTGCCAGCAGTTTATCCGGGCAGAGAGGGGAAAAACTGTTTTTT
D: -
size: few
J: TRBJ1-4
V: TRBV27

CDR3: CSAYPGSSTTREQYF
DNA: TGCAGTGCTTACCCGGGAAGTTCCACTACTCGGGAGCAGTACTTC
D: -
size: few
J: TRBJ2-7
V: TRBV20-1

CDR3: CASSKDGGAKFF
DNA: TGCGCCAGCAGCAAAGACGGGGGGGCTAAGTTCTTC
D: TRBD2
size: -
J: TRBJ2-1
V: TRBV4-3

CDR3: CSAARDRGYNEQFF
DNA: TGCAGTGCTGCCCGGGACAGGGGGTACAATGAGCAGTTCTTC
D: TRBD1
size: -
J: TRBJ2-1
V: TRBV20-1

CDR3: CASRRTGSTDTQYF
DNA: TGTGCCAGCAGGCGGACAGGGAGCACAGATACGCAGTATTTT
D: TRBD1
size: few
J: TRBJ2-3
V: TRBV6-5

CDR3: CASSPPETGAPVLYF
DNA: TGTGCCAGCTCACCACCGGAGACAGGGGCTCCCGTTCTGTATTTT
D: TRBD1
size: few
J: TRBJ2-3
V: TRBV18